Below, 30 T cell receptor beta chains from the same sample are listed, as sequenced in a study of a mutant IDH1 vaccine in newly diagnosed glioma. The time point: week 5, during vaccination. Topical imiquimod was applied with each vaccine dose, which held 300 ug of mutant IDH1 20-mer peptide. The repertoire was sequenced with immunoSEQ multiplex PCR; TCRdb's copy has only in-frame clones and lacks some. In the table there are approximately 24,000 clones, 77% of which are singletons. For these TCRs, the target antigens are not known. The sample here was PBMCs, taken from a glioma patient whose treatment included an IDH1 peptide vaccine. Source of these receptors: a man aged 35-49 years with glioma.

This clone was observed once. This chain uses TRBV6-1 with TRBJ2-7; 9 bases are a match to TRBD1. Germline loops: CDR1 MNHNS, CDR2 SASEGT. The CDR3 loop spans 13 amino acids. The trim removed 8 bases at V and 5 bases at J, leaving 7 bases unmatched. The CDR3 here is CASGTGIVDEQYV. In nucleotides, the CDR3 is TGTGCCAGCGGGACAGGGATCGTCGACGAGCAGTACGTC.

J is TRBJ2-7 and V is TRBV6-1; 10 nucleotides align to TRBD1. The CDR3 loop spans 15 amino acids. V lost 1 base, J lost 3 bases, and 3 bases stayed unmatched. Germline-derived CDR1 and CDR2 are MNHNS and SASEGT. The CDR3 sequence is CASSEDGDRGYEQYF. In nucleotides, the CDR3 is TGTGCCAGCAGTGAAGATGGGGACAGGGGCTACGAGCAGTACTTC.

CDR3 bases: TGTGCCAGCAAAGCGGGCCGGCAGGATGGGAATGAGCAGTTCTTC. Amino acids: CASKAGRQDGNEQFF. The rearrangement links TRBV25-1 to TRBJ2-1, with a weak D call TRBD2 (6 bases). The V gene's germline CDR1 is MGHDK and CDR2 SYGVNS. The ends were cut back, 7 bases at V and 7 bases at J, with 20 bases in the middle. CDR3 size: 15 residues.

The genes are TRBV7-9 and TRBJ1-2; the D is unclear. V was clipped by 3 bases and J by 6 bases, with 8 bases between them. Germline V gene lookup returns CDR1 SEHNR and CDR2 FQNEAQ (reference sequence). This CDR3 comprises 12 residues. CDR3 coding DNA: TGTGCCAGCAGCTTTCACGGGAATGGCTACACCTTC. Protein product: CASSFHGNGYTF.

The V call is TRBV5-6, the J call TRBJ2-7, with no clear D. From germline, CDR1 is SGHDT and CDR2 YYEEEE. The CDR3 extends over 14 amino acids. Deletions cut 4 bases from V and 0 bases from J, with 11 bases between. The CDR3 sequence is CASSPSYLSYEQYV. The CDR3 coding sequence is TGTGCCAGCAGCCCCTCCTATCTCTCCTACGAGCAGTACGTC.

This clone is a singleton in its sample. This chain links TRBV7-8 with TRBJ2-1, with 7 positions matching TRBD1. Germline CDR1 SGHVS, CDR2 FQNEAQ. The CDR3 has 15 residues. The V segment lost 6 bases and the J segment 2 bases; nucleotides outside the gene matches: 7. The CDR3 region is CASSFSGQPYNEQFF. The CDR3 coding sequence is TGTGCCAGCAGTTTTTCGGGACAGCCCTACAATGAGCAGTTCTTC.

For the CDR3, the DNA is TGTGCCAGCAGTTTATCGTCTAGCGGACTATCCTACAATGAGCAGTTCTTC. Translating gives CASSLSSSGLSYNEQFF. The chain employs TRBV27 and TRBJ2-1, with TRBD2 identical over 7 bases. This CDR3 is built from 17 residues. The germline CDR1 and CDR2 sequences are MNHEY and SMNVEV (reference sequence). The trim removed 0 bases at V and 1 base at J, leaving 6 bases unmatched.

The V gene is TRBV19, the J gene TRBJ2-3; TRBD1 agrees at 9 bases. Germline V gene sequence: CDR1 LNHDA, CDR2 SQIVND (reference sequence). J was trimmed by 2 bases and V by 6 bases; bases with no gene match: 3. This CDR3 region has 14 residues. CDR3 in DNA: TGTGCCAGTAGAGACAGGGGGATCACAGATACGCAGTATTTT. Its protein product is CASRDRGITDTQYF.

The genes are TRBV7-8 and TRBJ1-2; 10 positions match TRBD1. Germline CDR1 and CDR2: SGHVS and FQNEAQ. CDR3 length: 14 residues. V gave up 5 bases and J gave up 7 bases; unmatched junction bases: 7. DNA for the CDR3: TGTGCCAGCAGCAGGGACAGGGGATCGGGTGGCTACACCTTC. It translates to CASSRDRGSGGYTF. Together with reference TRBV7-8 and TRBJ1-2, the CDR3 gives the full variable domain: GAGVSQSPRYKVAKRGQDVALRCDPISGHVSLFWYQQALGQGPEFLTYFQNEAQLDKSGLPSDRFFAERPEGSVSTLKIQRTQQEDSAVYLCASSRDRGSGGYTFGSGTRLTVV.

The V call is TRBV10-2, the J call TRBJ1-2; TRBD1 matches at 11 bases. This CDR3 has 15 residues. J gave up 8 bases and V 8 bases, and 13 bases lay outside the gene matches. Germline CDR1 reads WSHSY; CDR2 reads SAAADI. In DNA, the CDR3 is TGCGCCAGCGGGGATGGGGGACAGGGGGGAAAGGGCTACACCTTC. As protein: CASGDGGQGGKGYTF.

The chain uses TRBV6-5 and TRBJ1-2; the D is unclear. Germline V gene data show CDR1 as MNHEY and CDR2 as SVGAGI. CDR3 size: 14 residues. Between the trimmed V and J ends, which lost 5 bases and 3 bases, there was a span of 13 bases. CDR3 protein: CASSPPGAYYGYTF. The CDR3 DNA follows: TGTGCCAGCAGTCCGCCGGGAGCCTACTATGGCTACACCTTC.

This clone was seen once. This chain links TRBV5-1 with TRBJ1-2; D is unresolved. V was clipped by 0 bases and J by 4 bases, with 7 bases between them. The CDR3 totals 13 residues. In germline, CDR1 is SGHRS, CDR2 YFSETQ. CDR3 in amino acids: CASSLAPIYGYTF. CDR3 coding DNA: TGCGCCAGCAGCTTGGCACCGATCTATGGCTACACCTTC.

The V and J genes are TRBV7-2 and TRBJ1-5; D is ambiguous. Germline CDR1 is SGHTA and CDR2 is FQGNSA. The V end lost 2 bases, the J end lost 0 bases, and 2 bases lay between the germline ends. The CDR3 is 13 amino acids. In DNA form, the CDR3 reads TGTGCCAGCAGCTTAAGTAGCAATCAGCCCCAGCATTTT. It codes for CASSLSSNQPQHF.

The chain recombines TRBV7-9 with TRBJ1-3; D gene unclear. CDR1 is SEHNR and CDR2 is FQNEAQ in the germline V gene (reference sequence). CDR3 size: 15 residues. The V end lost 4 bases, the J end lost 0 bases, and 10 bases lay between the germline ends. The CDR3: CASSYEIISGNTIYF. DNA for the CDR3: TGTGCCAGCAGCTACGAGATCATCTCTGGAAACACCATATATTTT. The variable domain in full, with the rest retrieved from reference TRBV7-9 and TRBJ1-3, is DTGVSQNPRHKITKRGQNVTFRCDPISEHNRLYWYRQTLGQGPEFLTYFQNEAQLEKSRLLSDRFSAERPKGSFSTLEIQRTEQGDSAMYLCASSYEIISGNTIYFGEGSWLTVV.

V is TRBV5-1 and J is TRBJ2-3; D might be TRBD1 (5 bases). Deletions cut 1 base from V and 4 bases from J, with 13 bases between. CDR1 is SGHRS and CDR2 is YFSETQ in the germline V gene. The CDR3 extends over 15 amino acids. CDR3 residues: CASSLLGRGPDTQYF. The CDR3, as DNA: TGCGCCAGCAGCTTGTTGGGGCGAGGACCAGATACGCAGTATTTT.

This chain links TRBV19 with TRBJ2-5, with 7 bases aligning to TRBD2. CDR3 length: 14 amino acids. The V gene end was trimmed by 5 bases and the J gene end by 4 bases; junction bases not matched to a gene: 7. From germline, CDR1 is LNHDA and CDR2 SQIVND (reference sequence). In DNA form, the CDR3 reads TGTGCCAGTAGTCGGGACTACCCCCGAGAGACCCAGTACTTC. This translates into CASSRDYPRETQYF.

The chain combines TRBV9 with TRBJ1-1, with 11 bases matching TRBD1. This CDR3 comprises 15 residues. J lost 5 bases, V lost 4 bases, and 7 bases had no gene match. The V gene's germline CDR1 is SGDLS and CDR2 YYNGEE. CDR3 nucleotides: TGTGCCAGCAGCACGACGGGACAGGGGGGTACTGAAGCTTTCTTT. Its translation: CASSTTGQGGTEAFF.

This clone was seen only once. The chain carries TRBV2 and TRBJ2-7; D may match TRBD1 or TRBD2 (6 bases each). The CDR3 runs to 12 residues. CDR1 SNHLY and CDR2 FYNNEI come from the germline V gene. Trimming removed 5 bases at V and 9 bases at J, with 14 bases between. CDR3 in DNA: TGTGCCAGCAGTACGCACGGGGGCGGGCAGTACTTC. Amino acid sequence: CASSTHGGGQYF.

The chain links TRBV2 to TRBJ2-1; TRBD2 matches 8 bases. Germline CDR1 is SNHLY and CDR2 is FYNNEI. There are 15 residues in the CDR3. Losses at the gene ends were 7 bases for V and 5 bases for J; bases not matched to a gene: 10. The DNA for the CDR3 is TGTGCCAGCACCAATAGCGGGGCGGAAAACAATGAGCAGTTCTTC. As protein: CASTNSGAENNEQFF.

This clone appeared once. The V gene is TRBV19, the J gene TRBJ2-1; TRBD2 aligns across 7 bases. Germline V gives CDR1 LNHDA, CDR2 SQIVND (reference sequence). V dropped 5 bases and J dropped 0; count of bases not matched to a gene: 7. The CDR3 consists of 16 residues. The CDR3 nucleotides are TGTGCCAGTAGTCCTAGCGGTATGAGCTCCTACAATGAGCAGTTCTTC. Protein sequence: CASSPSGMSSYNEQFF.

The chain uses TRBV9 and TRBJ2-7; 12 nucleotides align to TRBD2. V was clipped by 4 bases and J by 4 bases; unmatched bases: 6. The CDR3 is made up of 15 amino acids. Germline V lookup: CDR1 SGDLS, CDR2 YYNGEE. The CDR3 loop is CASSSSGTSGYEQYF. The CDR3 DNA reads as TGTGCCAGCAGCTCCTCCGGGACTAGCGGGTACGAGCAGTACTTC.

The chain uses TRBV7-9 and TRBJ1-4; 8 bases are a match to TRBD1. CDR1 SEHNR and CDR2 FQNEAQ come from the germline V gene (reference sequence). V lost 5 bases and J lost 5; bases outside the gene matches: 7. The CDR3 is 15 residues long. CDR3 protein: CASSPPTGGNEKLFF. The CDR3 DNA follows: TGTGCCAGCAGCCCCCCCACAGGGGGAAATGAAAAACTGTTTTTT.

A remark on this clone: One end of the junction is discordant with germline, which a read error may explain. Here the CDR3 reads CPRGSYGYTF. For the CDR3, the DNA is TGCCCCCGGGGGTCCTATGGCTACACCTTC. The chain combines TRBV6-5 with TRBJ1-2; a weak D match, TRBD1 (5 bases). There are 10 residues in the CDR3. CDR1 is MNHEY and CDR2 is SVGAGI in the germline V gene.

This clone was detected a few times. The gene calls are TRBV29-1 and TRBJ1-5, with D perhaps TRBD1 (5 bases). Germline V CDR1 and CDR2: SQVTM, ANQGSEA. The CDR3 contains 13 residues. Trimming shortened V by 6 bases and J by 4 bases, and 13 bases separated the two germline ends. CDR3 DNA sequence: TGCAGCGTCAGATGGGGGAGTAATCAGCCCCAGCATTTT. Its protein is CSVRWGSNQPQHF.

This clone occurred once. CDR3 loop: CASSILVSMSYNEQFF. The CDR3 nucleotides are TGTGCCAGTAGTATTCTGGTCAGTATGTCCTACAATGAGCAGTTCTTC. The chain employs TRBV19 and TRBJ2-1; no clear D. The CDR3 runs to 16 residues. CDR1 and CDR2 from the germline V gene are LNHDA and SQIVND (reference sequence). Trimming took off 3 bases at V and 1 base at J, with 13 bases between the two ends.

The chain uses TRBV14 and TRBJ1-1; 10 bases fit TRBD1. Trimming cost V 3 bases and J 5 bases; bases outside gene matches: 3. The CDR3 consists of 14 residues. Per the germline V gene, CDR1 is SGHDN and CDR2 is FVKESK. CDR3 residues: CASSQTGGFTEAFF. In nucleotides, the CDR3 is TGTGCCAGCAGCCAGACAGGGGGCTTTACTGAAGCTTTCTTT.

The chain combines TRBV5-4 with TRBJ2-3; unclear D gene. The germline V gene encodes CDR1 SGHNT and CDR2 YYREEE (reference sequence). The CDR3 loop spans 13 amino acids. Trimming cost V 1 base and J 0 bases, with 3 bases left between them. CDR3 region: CASSLSSTDTQYF. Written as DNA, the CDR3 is TGTGCCAGCAGCTTGTCCAGCACAGATACGCAGTATTTT.

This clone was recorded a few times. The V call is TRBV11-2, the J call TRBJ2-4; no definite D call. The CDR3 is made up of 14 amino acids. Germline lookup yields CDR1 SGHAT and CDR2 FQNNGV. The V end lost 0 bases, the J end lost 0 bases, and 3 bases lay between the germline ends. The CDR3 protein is CASSLERAKNIQYF. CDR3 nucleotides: TGTGCCAGCAGCTTAGAGAGAGCCAAAAACATTCAGTACTTC.

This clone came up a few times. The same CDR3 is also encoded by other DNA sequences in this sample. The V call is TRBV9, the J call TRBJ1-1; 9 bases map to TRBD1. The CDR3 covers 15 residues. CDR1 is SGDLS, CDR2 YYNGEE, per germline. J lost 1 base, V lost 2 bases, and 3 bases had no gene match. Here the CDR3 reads CASSVGTGSNTEAFF. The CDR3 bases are TGTGCCAGCAGCGTGGGGACAGGGTCGAACACTGAAGCTTTCTTT.

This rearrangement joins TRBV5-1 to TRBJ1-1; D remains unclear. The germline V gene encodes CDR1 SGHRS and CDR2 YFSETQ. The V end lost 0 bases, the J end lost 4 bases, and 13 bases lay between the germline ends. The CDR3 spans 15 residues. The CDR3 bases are TGCGCCAGCAGCTTGGCCCCACTTCAACCCACTGAAGCTTTCTTT. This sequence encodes CASSLAPLQPTEAFF. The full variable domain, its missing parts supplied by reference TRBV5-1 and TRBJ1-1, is KAGVTQTPRYLIKTRGQQVTLSCSPISGHRSVSWYQQTPGQGLQFLFEYFSETQRNKGNFPGRFSGRQFSNSRSEMNVSTLELGDSALYLCASSLAPLQPTEAFFGQGTRLTVV.